The clone carrying this T cell receptor (beta chain) was seen once. Its target is not known. Clones were sequenced by immunoSEQ multiplex PCR, and TCRdb holds only the in-frame ones, with some missing. This table has about a million clones, over 75% appearing once. The data derive from a study of shared clonotypes between healthy human individuals. Study-wide results and caveats: With few donors, the genetic and exposure-history diversity represented was limited.

The donor population consisted of healthy HIV-negative adults with no recent acute infections or vaccinations. Sequenced input: memory CD4+ T cells sorted from blood. Documented subset: CD45RA-negative fraction. The sequence came from a man aged 18 to 29 in good health.

The CDR3 DNA is TGCGCCAGCAGCCCCTCAGCGGTACAAGAGACCCAGTACTTC. Its translation is CASSPSAVQETQYF. The rearrangement joins TRBV4-1 to TRBJ2-5, with a tentative D call TRBD2 (5 bases). Looked up from germline, CDR1 is MGHRA and CDR2 is YSYEKL. V was clipped by 4 bases and J by 2 bases, with 11 bases between them. CDR3 length equals 14 residues.